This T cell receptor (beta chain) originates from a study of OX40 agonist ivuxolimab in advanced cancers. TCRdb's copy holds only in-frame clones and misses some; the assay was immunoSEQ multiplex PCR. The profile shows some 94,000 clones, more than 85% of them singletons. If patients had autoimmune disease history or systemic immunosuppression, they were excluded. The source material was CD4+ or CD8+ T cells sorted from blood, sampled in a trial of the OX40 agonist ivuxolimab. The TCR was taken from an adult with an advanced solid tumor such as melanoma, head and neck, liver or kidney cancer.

CDR3 sequence reads: CAWSVHAPGDPTDTQYF. The CDR3 DNA reads TGTGCCTGGAGTGTACACGCACCGGGAGATCCCACAGATACGCAGTATTTT. The genes are TRBV30 and TRBJ2-3, with a weak D call TRBD2 (6 bases). Germline-derived CDR1 and CDR2 are GTSNPN and SVGIG (reference sequence). Deletions cut 0 bases from V and 2 bases from J, with 18 bases between. There are 17 residues in the CDR3.